This T cell receptor beta chain was sequenced during a study of blood T cell repertoires in COVID-19. This CDR3 contains 14 residues. The germline V and J ends were trimmed by 11 bases and 6 bases, with 23 bases remaining between them. CDR1 is SNHLY and CDR2 is FYNNEI in the germline V gene. Study processing details: Reference gene primers were amplified, and this amplification served to estimate nucleated cell counts. TCRdb's copy holds only in-frame clones and misses some; the assay was immunoSEQ multiplex PCR. Clone size and the V and J calls come from that table; the DNA yielded D and trimming. The sample holds about 160,000 clones, roughly 84% seen once.

The clonotype originates from a woman aged 80 or older with active or convalescent COVID-19. The chain is built from TRBV2 and TRBJ2-7; maybe TRBD2 (6 bases). The source material was peripheral blood. The CDR3 DNA reads TGTGCCGGAGGATCGGGGACTTACGCGGTCGAGCAGTACTTC. Translating it yields CAGGSGTYAVEQYF.